These T cell receptor beta chains were read from a single sample in a study of blood T cell repertoires in COVID-19. Repertoires were generated with immunoSEQ multiplex PCR, while TCRdb's copy carries only in-frame clones and drops some. The sample includes around 70,000 clones, about four fifths of them seen just once. The material sequenced was peripheral blood. All receptors come from a woman of 80 years or more with active or convalescent COVID-19. The CDR3 runs from the conserved cysteine through the conserved F or W. A D gene is named only where the DNA matches it firmly. A row's size may be missing; if present it is once, few, many or a size class.

>NA|once|TRBV3-1/TRBV3-2|TRBJ2-5
CASSSQGRTETQYF
TGTGCCAGCAGCTCTCAAGGGAGGACAGAGACCCAGTACTTC
>NA|NA|TRBV9|TRBJ2-3
CASSPRLALTDTQYF
TGTGCCAGCAGCCCCCGACTGGCCCTCACAGATACGCAGTATTTT
>TRBD1|NA|TRBV27|TRBJ2-7
CASSSGQGPSYEQYF
TGTGCCAGCAGTTCGGGACAGGGGCCTTCCTACGAGCAGTACTTC
>NA|NA|TRBV6-5|TRBJ2-5
CASTSGASWYF
TGTGCCAGCACCTCCGGTGCAAGTTGGTACTTC
>NA|NA|TRBV18|TRBJ1-4
CASSGEVDEKLFF
TGTGCCAGCTCAGGAGAGGTCGATGAAAAACTGTTTTTT
>NA|NA|TRBV28|TRBJ1-2
CASSAPRAGLHYGYTF
TGTGCCAGCAGTGCCCCCAGGGCAGGGCTACACTATGGCTACACCTTC
>NA|NA|TRBV29-1|TRBJ2-7
CSVVLPSVVPYEQYF
TGCAGCGTTGTCCTTCCTTCGGTGGTCCCCTACGAGCAGTACTTC
>NA|NA|TRBV19|TRBJ1-3
CASSMRQGNTIYF
TGTGCCAGTAGTATGAGACAGGGAAACACCATATATTTT
>NA|few|TRBV28|TRBJ1-5
CASSSLRDTNSNQPQHF
TGTGCCAGCAGTTCCCTTAGGGACACGAATAGCAATCAGCCCCAGCATTTT
>TRBD1|NA|TRBV7-9|TRBJ1-5
CASSSGTVREPQHF
TGTGCCAGCAGCTCCGGGACAGTCAGAGAGCCCCAGCATTTT
>TRBD1|NA|TRBV30|TRBJ1-3
CAWSVRDRAAGNTIYF
TGTGCCTGGAGTGTACGGGACAGGGCTGCTGGAAACACCATATATTTT
>TRBD1|once|TRBV3-1/TRBV3-2|TRBJ2-7
CASRRDRGSYEQYF
TGTGCCAGCAGGCGGGACAGGGGTTCCTACGAGCAGTACTTC
>TRBD1|NA|TRBV5-1|TRBJ1-1
CASTRTGGGVVNTEAFF
TGCGCCAGCACCCGGACAGGGGGAGGGGTGGTGAACACTGAAGCTTTCTTT
>NA|once|TRBV24-1|TRBJ1-2
CATSDRVLNYGYTF
TGTGCCACCAGTGATAGAGTACTTAACTATGGCTACACCTTC
>TRBD1|medium-sized|TRBV7-9|TRBJ1-5
CASQSQGDQPQHF
TGTGCCAGCCAATCTCAGGGGGATCAGCCCCAGCATTTT
>NA|NA|TRBV7-2|TRBJ2-6
CASSLGGSGANVLTF
TGTGCCAGCAGCTTAGGAGGTTCTGGGGCCAACGTCCTGACTTTC
>NA|once|TRBV4-3|TRBJ2-5
CASSQIGGPETQYF
TGCGCCAGCAGCCAAATAGGCGGCCCAGAGACCCAGTACTTC
>TRBD1|NA|TRBV29-1|TRBJ1-2
CSVGTGPNYGYTF
TGCAGCGTTGGGACAGGGCCTAACTATGGCTACACCTTC
>TRBD1|NA|TRBV10-2|TRBJ2-1
CASSEDRAGYNEQFF
TGCGCCAGCAGTGAGGACAGGGCAGGGTACAATGAGCAGTTCTTC
>TRBD2|NA|TRBV6-2/TRBV6-3|TRBJ2-1
CASSNTSSFAGEWHEQFF
TGTGCCAGCAGTAACACTAGTTCTTTCGCGGGAGAGTGGCATGAGCAGTTCTTC
>TRBD2|NA|TRBV7-3|TRBJ2-3
CASSLLAGGTSTDTQYF
TGTGCCAGCAGCTTACTGGCGGGGGGGACTAGCACAGATACGCAGTATTTT
>NA|NA|TRBV4-1|TRBJ2-7
CASSPPLRGPYLYEQYF
TGCGCCAGCAGCCCCCCTCTGCGGGGGCCTTATCTCTACGAGCAGTACTTC
>NA|once|TRBV28|TRBJ1-2
CASSYGTRGYTF
TGTGCCAGCAGTTATGGCACGAGGGGCTACACCTTC
>TRBD1|NA|TRBV7-2|TRBJ2-5
CASSRQGIETQYF
TGTGCCAGCAGCAGACAGGGGATAGAGACCCAGTACTTC